Listed below are T cell receptor beta chains from one sample, sequenced in a study of Tregs in tolerant kidney transplant recipients. Sequencing was performed with immunoSEQ multiplex PCR; in TCRdb, only in-frame clones are kept and a portion is missing. The table records 100,000 to 120,000 clones, around 90% of them present only once. This sample comprised CD4+ T cells from blood, obtained before the transplant. The origin of the receptors is a human donor who received a combined kidney and bone marrow transplant. The CDR3 runs from the conserved cysteine through the conserved F or W. D genes are given only for firm matches. Where a row states a size, it is once, few, many or the class of an expanded clone; other rows omit it.

d_call	v_call	j_call	clone_size	cdr3_aa	cdr3_nt
.	TRBV21-1	TRBJ1-5	few	CAIVIPGDQPQHF	TGTGCCATCGTTATCCCAGGGGATCAGCCCCAGCATTTT
.	TRBV28	TRBJ2-2	.	CATQRGGNTGELFF	TGTGCCACACAAAGGGGAGGGAACACCGGGGAGCTGTTTTTT
TRBD1	TRBV5-1	TRBJ1-1	.	CASSPTLDRGGTEAFF	TGCGCCAGCAGCCCGACCCTGGACAGGGGGGGCACTGAAGCTTTCTTT
.	TRBV7-8	TRBJ1-2	.	CASSLRGKGYTF	TGTGCCAGCAGCTTACGGGGAAAGGGCTACACCTTC
.	TRBV19	TRBJ2-2	.	CASSMGRTNTGELFF	TGTGCCAGTAGTATGGGCAGGACGAACACCGGGGAGCTGTTTTTT
.	TRBV11-2	TRBJ1-1	.	CASINPAGSTEAFF	TGTGCCAGCATAAACCCGGCAGGGTCCACTGAAGCTTTCTTT
TRBD2	TRBV5-1	TRBJ2-7	once	CASSFGGGSSYEQYF	TGCGCCAGCAGCTTTGGGGGAGGGAGCTCCTACGAGCAGTACTTC
TRBD2	TRBV11-2	TRBJ2-1	.	CASSLGGTSVNEQFF	TGTGCCAGCAGCTTAGGCGGGACTAGCGTCAATGAGCAGTTCTTC
.	TRBV5-5	TRBJ1-2	.	CASSLNQYGYTF	TGTGCCAGCAGCTTGAATCAGTATGGCTACACCTTC
TRBD1	TRBV4-1	TRBJ2-7	.	CASSQVTGGYEQYF	TGCGCCAGCAGCCAAGTGACAGGGGGCTACGAGCAGTACTTC
.	TRBV19	TRBJ2-6	.	CASSVGVAGANVLTF	TGTGCCAGTAGCGTAGGGGTCGCTGGGGCCAACGTCCTGACTTTC
TRBD1	TRBV5-4	TRBJ2-5	.	CASSLKDRQETQYF	TGTGCCAGCAGCTTAAAGGACAGGCAAGAGACCCAGTACTTC
.	TRBV5-1	TRBJ2-3	.	CASSLDRVRTDTQYF	TGCGCCAGCAGCTTGGACAGGGTTAGGACAGATACGCAGTATTTT
TRBD1	TRBV5-8	TRBJ2-7	.	CASSLGQGKVHEQYF	TGTGCCAGCAGCCTGGGACAGGGGAAGGTACACGAGCAGTACTTC
.	TRBV19	TRBJ2-7	.	CASRRDSFSYEQYF	TGTGCCAGTAGGCGGGACTCTTTCTCCTACGAGCAGTACTTC
.	TRBV10-1	TRBJ2-5	once	CASSEGGGQETQYF	TGCGCCAGCAGTGAGGGGGGCGGACAAGAGACCCAGTACTTC
TRBD1	TRBV7-2	TRBJ2-7	.	CASSLQRTGDYEQYF	TGTGCCAGCAGCTTGCAGAGGACAGGGGACTACGAGCAGTACTTC
.	TRBV11-3	TRBJ1-1	.	CASSPQYLHRVPEAFF	TGTGCCAGCAGCCCGCAGTACCTGCACAGGGTCCCTGAAGCTTTCTTT
.	TRBV15	TRBJ1-5	.	CATSNGRDLYF	TGTGCCACCAGCAATGGGAGGGATTTGTATTTT
TRBD2	TRBV28	TRBJ2-1	.	CASVSGGGGRNEQFF	TGTGCCAGCGTTAGCGGGGGAGGGGGAAGAAATGAGCAGTTCTTC
.	TRBV5-1	TRBJ1-2	.	CASSSRTDLSGYTF	TGCGCCAGCAGCTCGAGGACAGATTTGAGTGGCTACACCTTC
.	TRBV10-3	TRBJ1-1	.	CAIGGPRDFLNTEAFF	TGTGCCATCGGTGGACCACGCGACTTTCTGAACACTGAAGCTTTCTTT
TRBD1	TRBV9	TRBJ2-7	.	CASSGQGQGTYEQYF	TGTGCCAGCAGCGGGCAGGGACAGGGAACCTACGAGCAGTACTTC
.	TRBV28	TRBJ1-3	once	CASSPGGRGRNTIYF	TGTGCCAGCAGTCCGGGCGGGCGAGGTAGAAACACCATATATTTT
.	TRBV7-9	TRBJ2-7	.	CASSGYRHSYEQYF	TGTGCCAGCAGCGGGTACAGGCACTCCTACGAGCAGTACTTC
.	TRBV7-8	TRBJ1-1	.	CASSLETINTEAFF	TGTGCCAGCAGCTTAGAGACAATAAACACTGAAGCTTTCTTT
TRBD1	TRBV4-3	TRBJ1-2	.	CASSQTHGRQGSYGYTF	TGCGCCAGCAGCCAAACCCACGGGCGACAGGGGAGCTATGGCTACACCTTC
.	TRBV2	TRBJ1-4	.	CASSARDIVEKLFF	TGTGCCAGCAGTGCCCGGGACATCGTTGAAAAACTGTTTTTT
.	TRBV6-5	TRBJ1-2	.	CASSAGDGYTF	TGTGCCAGCAGTGCGGGGGACGGCTACACCTTC